This T cell receptor (beta chain) is from a study of vaccination effects on CD4 cells after COVID-19. The data were produced by immunoSEQ multiplex PCR, yet TCRdb's version contains in-frame clones alone and is incomplete. The sample shows 66,000 or so clones, around two thirds of them seen only once. The CDR3 consists of 16 residues. Germline CDR1 is SGHAT and CDR2 is FQNNGV. Trimming cost V 4 bases and J 1 base, with 16 bases left between them. A word on this clone: Its antigen is still unknown.

The authors isolated CD4+ T cells after more than eight days of culture. Each participant received a vaccine that was either BNT162b2 or mRNA-1273, given as two doses. This receptor was identified in a human donor who received a COVID-19 vaccine. The input for sequencing was CD4+ T cells from PBMCs cultured without peptide, taken after COVID-19 vaccination. V is TRBV11-2 and J is TRBJ1-1; weak D call: TRBD1 (5 bases). Written as DNA, the CDR3 is TGTGCCAGCAGCTCTTTTCCAGGGTTTGGGAACACTGAAGCTTTCTTT. Translation: CASSSFPGFGNTEAFF.